The clone carrying this T cell receptor beta chain was counted at least ten times. Antigen unknown. The germline V and J ends were trimmed by 2 bases and 3 bases, with 11 bases remaining between them. CDR3 length: 14 residues. The sample belongs to a study of CD8 T cells in ankylosing spondylitis. Findings and limits, study-wide: The authors reported significant enrichment of disease-linked clones in matched ankylosing spondylitis synovial fluid. Disease-linked clones had a CD8+ phenotype and relatively low frequency in peripheral blood.

MiXCR, run by TCRdb on the 5' RACE reads, gives a single entry per CDR3 protein. In the table there are more than 250,000 distinct CDR3 sequences, more than 9% of which are singletons. This sequence originates from a female donor with ankylosing spondylitis or in good health (not recorded which). The chain is built from TRBV12-3 or TRBV12-4 and TRBJ2-7; D is perhaps TRBD1 or TRBD2 (6 bases each). The specimen was blood, either unsorted or a sorted T cell fraction (not recorded which). The CDR3 is CASSLPGARYEQYF. The DNA for the CDR3 is TGTGCCAGCAGTTTACCGGGGGCTCGCTACGAGCAGTACTTC.